The clone carrying this T cell receptor (beta chain) has just one count. Other DNA sequences in this specimen translate into the identical CDR3. The source of the sample is a study of blood T cell repertoires in COVID-19. Study summary: Nucleic acid was either cDNA or gDNA, and it came from T cells, B-cell-depleted T cells, or PBMCs.

Study processing details: Quantification of nucleated cells was approximated via reference gene primer amplification. Measured with immunoSEQ multiplex PCR; TCRdb has only the in-frame clones, and not every one. V and J calls and clone size are as listed in that table; D and trimming were resolved from the DNA. The data contain 200,000 to 250,000 clones, 88% of them singletons. CDR3 size: 12 residues. Germline V gene lookup returns CDR1 SEHNR and CDR2 FQNEAQ (reference sequence). With 6 bases removed from V and 0 bases from J, the gap between germline ends came to 4 bases. Researchers sorted participants into cohorts using their self-reported clinical history.

The sample was PBMCs or T cells enriched from blood (not recorded which). The chain carries TRBV7-9 and TRBJ2-3; no clear D. The receptor comes from a woman aged 50 to 60 with acute COVID-19. CDR3 amino acids: CASSLSTDTQYF. CDR3 sequence (DNA): TGTGCCAGCAGTCTAAGCACAGATACGCAGTATTTT.